This TCR beta chain appears in the sequencing data of a study of blood T cells in healthy people across ages. Germline CDR1 and CDR2: MGHRA and YSYEKL. V shed 6 bases and J 2 bases; nucleotides not matched to a gene: 6. This CDR3 is built from 15 residues. This clonotype appeared a few times. A sample-barcoded 5' primer and a J-beta primer mix were used in a second PCR of about 6 to 12 cycles. TCRdb re-called the 5' RACE reads through MiXCR, storing one row per CDR3 protein. The repertoire holds 1.5 million to 2 million distinct CDR3 sequences, with about 28% as singletons. The sample was blood. This chain uses TRBV4-1 with TRBJ1-5; 8 nucleotides match TRBD1. The sequence was obtained from a woman in her twenties or thirties in good health. CDR3 region: CASRYGQGGNQPQHF. The CDR3 region has the DNA TGCGCCAGCAGATACGGACAGGGAGGCAATCAGCCCCAGCATTTT.